This TCR beta chain emerged from a study of blood T cell repertoires in COVID-19. Trimming pared 1 base from V and 4 bases from J, leaving 12 bases between. Germline V CDR1 and CDR2: SEHNR, FQNEAQ (reference sequence). The CDR3 contains 15 residues. Authors' analysis steps: Estimated nucleated cell counts came from reference gene primer amplification. Produced via immunoSEQ multiplex PCR; TCRdb's table is partial and in-frame only. For V, J and clone size, that table is used; D and trimming come from the DNA. The sample records roughly 80,000 clones, around 85% being singletons. The V call is TRBV7-9, the J call TRBJ2-3, with a weak D call TRBD2 (6 bases). What was sequenced was peripheral blood. The sequence came from an elderly woman with active or convalescent COVID-19. CDR3: CASSLGGGMADTQYF. The CDR3 DNA reads TGTGCCAGCAGCTTAGGGGGCGGGATGGCAGATACGCAGTATTTT. Using reference TRBV7-9 and TRBJ2-3 for the parts outside the CDR3, the full variable domain is DTGVSQNPRHKITKRGQNVTFRCDPISEHNRLYWYRQTLGQGPEFLTYFQNEAQLEKSRLLSDRFSAERPKGSFSTLEIQRTEQGDSAMYLCASSLGGGMADTQYFGPGTRLTVL.